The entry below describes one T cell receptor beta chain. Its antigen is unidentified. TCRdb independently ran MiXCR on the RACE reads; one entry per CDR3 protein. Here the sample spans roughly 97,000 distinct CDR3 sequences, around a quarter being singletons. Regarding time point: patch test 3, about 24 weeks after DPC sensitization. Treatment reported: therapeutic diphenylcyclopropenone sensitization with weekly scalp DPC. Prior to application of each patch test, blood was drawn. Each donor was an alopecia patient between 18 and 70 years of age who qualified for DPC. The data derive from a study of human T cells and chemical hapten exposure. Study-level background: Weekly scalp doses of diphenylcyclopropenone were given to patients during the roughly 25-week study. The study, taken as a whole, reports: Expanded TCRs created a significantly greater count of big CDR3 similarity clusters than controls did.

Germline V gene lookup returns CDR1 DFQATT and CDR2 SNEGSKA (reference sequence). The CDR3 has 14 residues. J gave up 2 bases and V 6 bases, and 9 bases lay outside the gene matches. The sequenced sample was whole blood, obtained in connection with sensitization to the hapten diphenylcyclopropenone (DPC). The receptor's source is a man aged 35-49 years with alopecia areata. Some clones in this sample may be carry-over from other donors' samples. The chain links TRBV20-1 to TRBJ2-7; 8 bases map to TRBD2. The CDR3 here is CSAESGTRPYEQYF. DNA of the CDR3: TGCAGTGCAGAGTCCGGGACTAGACCCTACGAGCAGTACTTC.